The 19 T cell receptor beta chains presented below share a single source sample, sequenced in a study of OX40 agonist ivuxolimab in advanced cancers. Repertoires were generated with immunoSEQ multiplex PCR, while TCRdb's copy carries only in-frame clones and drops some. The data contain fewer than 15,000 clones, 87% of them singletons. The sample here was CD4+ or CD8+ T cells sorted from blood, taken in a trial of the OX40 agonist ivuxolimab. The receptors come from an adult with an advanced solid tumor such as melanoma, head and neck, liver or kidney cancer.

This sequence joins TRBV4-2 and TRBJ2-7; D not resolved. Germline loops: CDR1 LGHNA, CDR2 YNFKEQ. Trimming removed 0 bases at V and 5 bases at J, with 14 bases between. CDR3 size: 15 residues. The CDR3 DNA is TGTGCCAGCAGCCAAGAACTCGGAACAGCTAACGAGCAGTACTTC. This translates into CASSQELGTANEQYF.

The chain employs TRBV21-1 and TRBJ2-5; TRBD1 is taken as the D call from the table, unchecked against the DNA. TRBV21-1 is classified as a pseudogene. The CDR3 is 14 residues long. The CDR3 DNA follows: TGTGCCAGCAGCCACAGGGTCGGAAGAGAGACCCAGTACTTC. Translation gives CASSHRVGRETQYF.

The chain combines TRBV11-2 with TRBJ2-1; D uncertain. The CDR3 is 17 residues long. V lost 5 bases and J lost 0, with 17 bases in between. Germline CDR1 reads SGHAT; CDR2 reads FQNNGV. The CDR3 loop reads CASSGPVGVSSYNEQFF. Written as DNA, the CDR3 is TGTGCCAGCAGCGGGCCAGTTGGCGTGAGCTCCTACAATGAGCAGTTCTTC. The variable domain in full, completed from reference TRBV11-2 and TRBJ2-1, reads EAGVAQSPRYKIIEKRQSVAFWCNPISGHATLYWYQQILGQGPKLLIQFQNNGVVDDSQLPKDRFSAERLKGVDSTLKIQPAKLEDSAVYLCASSGPVGVSSYNEQFFGPGTRLTVL.

CDR3 nucleotide sequence: TGTGCCATCAGGAGCAGTTCAGGGGACCCCGGGGAGCTGTTTTTT. It specifies CAIRSSSGDPGELFF. The J gene is TRBJ2-2, the V gene TRBV10-3, with D maybe TRBD1 (6 bases). Germline V CDR1 and CDR2: ENHRY, SYGVKD. The CDR3 runs to 15 residues. Trimming removed 6 bases from V and 6 bases from J, with 17 bases in between.

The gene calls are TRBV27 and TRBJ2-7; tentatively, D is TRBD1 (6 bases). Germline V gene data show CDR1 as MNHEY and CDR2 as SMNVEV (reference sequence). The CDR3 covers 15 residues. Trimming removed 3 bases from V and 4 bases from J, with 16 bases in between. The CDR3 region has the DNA TGTGCCAGCAGTTTGGACAGTCATGGTCAATACGAGCAGTACTTC. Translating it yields CASSLDSHGQYEQYF.

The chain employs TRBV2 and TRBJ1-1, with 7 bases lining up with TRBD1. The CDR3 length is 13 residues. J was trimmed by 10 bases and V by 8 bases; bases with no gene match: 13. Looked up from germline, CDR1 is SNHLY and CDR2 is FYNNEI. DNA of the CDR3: TGTGCCAGCGATCTGACAGGGACCGTCGGAGCTTTCTTT. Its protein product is CASDLTGTVGAFF.

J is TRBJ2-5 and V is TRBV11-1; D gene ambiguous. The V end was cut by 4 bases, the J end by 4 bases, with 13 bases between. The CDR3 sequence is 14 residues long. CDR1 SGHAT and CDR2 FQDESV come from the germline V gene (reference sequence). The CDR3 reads CASSSFGSGETQYF. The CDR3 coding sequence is TGTGCCAGCAGCTCCTTTGGTAGTGGAGAGACCCAGTACTTC.

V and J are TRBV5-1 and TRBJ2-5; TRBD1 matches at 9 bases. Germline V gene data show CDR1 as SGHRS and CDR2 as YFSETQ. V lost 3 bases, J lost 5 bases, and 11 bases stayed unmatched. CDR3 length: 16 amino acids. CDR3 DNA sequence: TGCGCCAGCAGCTGGGACCCGGGACAGGGAAAGGAGACCCAGTACTTC. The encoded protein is CASSWDPGQGKETQYF.

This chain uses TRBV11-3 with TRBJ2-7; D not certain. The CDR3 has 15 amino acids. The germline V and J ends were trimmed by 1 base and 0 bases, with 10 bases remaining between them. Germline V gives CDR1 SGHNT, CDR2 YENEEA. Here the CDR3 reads CASSLGPALSYEQYF. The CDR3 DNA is TGTGCCAGCAGCTTAGGGCCTGCGCTCTCCTACGAGCAGTACTTC.

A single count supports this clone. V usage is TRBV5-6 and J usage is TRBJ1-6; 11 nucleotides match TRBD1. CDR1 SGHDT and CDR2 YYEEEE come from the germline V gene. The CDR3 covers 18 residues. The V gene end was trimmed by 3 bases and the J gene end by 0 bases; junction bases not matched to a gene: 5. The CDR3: CASSWTGGQSSYNSPLHF. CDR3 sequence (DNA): TGTGCCAGCAGCTGGACAGGGGGCCAGAGCTCCTATAATTCACCCCTCCACTTT. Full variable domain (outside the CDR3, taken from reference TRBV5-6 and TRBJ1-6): DAGVTQSPTHLIKTRGQQVTLRCSPKSGHDTVSWYQQALGQGPQFIFQYYEEEERQRGNFPDRFSGHQFPNYSSELNVNALLLGDSALYLCASSWTGGQSSYNSPLHFGNGTRLTVT.

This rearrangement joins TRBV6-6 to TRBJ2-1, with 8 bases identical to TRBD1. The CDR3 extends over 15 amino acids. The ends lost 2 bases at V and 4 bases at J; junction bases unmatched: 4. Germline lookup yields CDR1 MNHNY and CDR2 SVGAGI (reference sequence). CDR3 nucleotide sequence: TGTGCCAGCAGTTACCGGACAGGGTCTTACAATGAGCAGTTCTTC. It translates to CASSYRTGSYNEQFF.

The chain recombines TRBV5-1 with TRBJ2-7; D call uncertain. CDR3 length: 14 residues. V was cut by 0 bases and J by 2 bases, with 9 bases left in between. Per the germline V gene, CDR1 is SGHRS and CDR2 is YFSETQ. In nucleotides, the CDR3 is TGCGCCAGCAGCTTGGGTAGTAACGCCTACGAGCAGTACTTC. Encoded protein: CASSLGSNAYEQYF.

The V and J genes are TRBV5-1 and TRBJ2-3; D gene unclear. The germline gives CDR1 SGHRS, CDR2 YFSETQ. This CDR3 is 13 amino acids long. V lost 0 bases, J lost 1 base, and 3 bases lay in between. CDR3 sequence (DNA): TGCGCCAGCAGCTTGGTCGGCACAGATACGCAGTATTTT. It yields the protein CASSLVGTDTQYF. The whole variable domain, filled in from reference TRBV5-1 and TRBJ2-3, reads KAGVTQTPRYLIKTRGQQVTLSCSPISGHRSVSWYQQTPGQGLQFLFEYFSETQRNKGNFPGRFSGRQFSNSRSEMNVSTLELGDSALYLCASSLVGTDTQYFGPGTRLTVL.

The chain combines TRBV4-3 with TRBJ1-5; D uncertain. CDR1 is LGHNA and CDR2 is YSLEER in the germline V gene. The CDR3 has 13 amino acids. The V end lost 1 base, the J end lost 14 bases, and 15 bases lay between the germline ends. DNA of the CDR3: TGCGCCAGCAGCCAAGGGGCGGTCGGGGATAAGCATTTT. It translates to CASSQGAVGDKHF.

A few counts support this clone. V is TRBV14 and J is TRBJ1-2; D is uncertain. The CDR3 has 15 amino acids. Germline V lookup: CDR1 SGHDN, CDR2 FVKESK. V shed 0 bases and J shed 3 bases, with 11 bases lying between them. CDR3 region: CASSQDVWYHYGYTF. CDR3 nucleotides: TGTGCCAGCAGCCAAGACGTATGGTATCACTATGGCTACACCTTC.

The CDR3 is CASSWTGPGELFF. Here the CDR3 DNA reads TGCGCCAGCAGCTGGACAGGGCCCGGGGAGCTGTTTTTT. V and J are TRBV5-1 and TRBJ2-2; 8 nucleotides match TRBD1. The V gene's germline CDR1 is SGHRS and CDR2 YFSETQ. With V trimmed by 3 bases and J by 6 bases, 1 base remained unmatched. The CDR3 runs to 13 residues.

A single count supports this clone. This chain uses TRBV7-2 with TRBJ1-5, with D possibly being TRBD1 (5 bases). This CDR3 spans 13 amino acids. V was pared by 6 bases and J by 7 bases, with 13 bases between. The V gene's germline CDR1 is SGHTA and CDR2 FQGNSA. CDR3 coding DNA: TGTGCCAGCAGAGGAGCGGGGGAACAGCCCCAGCATTTT. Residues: CASRGAGEQPQHF.

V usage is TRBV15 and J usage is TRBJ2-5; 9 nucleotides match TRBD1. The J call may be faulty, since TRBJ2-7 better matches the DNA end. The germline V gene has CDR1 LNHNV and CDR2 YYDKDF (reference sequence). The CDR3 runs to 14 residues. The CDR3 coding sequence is TGTGCCACCAGCAGGGGACAGGGTCGTAACGAGCAGTACTTC. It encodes CATSRGQGRNEQYF.

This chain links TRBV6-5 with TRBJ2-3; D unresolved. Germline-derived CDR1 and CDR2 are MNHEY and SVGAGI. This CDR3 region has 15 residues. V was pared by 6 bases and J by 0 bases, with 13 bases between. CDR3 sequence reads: CASSSSPDSTDTQYF. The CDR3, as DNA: TGTGCCAGCAGCTCCTCACCGGACAGCACAGATACGCAGTATTTT.